This T cell receptor (beta chain) was sequenced in a study of T cells in Graves' hyperthyroidism and ophthalmopathy. Amplified TCR beta CDR3 regions came from RNA transcripts. A first-round RT-PCR of the TCR CDR3 used the HTBI primer set. TCRdb re-called the multiplex PCR reads with MiXCR, one entry per CDR3 protein. The data show under 650,000 distinct CDR3 sequences, roughly 16% seen once. This clonotype was seen only a few times. Specimen: blood. This clonotype was obtained from a woman aged 25 to 39 with Graves' hyperthyroidism.

The CDR3: CASSPPDRGIDVLAATGELFF. CDR3 DNA sequence: TGTGCCAGCAGTCCTCCGGACAGGGGAATTGATGTTCTAGCGGCCACCGGGGAGCTGTTTTTT. The gene calls are TRBV27 and TRBJ2-2; the match to TRBD1 covers 9 bases. The V gene end was trimmed by 5 bases and the J gene end by 4 bases; junction bases not matched to a gene: 23. This CDR3 has 21 amino acids. Germline values: CDR1 MNHEY, CDR2 SMNVEV (reference sequence).